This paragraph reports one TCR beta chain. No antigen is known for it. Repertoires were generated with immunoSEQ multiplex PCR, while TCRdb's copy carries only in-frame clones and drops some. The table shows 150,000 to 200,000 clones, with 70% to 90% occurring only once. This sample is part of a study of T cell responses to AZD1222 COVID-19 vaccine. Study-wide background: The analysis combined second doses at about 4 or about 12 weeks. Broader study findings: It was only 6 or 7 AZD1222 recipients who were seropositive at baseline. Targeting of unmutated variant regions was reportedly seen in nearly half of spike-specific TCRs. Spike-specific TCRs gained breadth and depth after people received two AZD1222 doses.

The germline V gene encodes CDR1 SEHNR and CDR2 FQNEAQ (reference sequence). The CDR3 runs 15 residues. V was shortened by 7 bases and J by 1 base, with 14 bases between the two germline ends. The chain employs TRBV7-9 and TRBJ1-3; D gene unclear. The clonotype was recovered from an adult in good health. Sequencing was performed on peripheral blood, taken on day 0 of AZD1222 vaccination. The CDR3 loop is CASTKDWGSGNTIYF. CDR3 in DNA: TGTGCCAGCACCAAAGATTGGGGTTCTGGAAACACCATATATTTT.